This TCR beta chain was sequenced for a study of CD8+CD57+ T cells in acquired aplastic anemia. Study summary: When averaged, DNA from sorted CD4+ and CD8+ cells came to about 2.9 ug. Whole-study findings and limits: Between patients and controls, 25 to 35 CD8+ CDR3 sequences were found in common.

CDR3 and TCR beta VDJ profiling relied on a genomic DNA template. TCRdb ran MiXCR on the reads and lists one entry per CDR3 protein. In the table there are about 200,000 distinct CDR3 sequences, 34% of which are singletons. This clonotype was found many times. Its antigen remains unidentified. Source material: sorted CD4+, CD8+, or CD8+CD57+ T cells (not recorded which) from PBMCs. The clonotype was recovered from a human donor in good health, serving as a control.

The CDR3 region has the DNA TGTGCCAGCAGAGGAGACAGGGGGAAGGACAATGAGCAGTTCTTC. As protein: CASRGDRGKDNEQFF. The V and J genes are TRBV2 and TRBJ2-1; TRBD1 matches 9 bases. This CDR3 has 15 residues. The ends lost 6 bases at V and 5 bases at J; junction bases unmatched: 8. CDR1 SNHLY and CDR2 FYNNEI come from the germline V gene. The whole variable domain, filled in from reference TRBV2 and TRBJ2-1, reads EPEVTQTPSHQVTQMGQEVILRCVPISNHLYFYWYRQILGQKVEFLVSFYNNEISEKSEIFDDQFSVERPDGSNFTLKIRSTKLEDSAMYFCASRGDRGKDNEQFFGPGTRLTVL.